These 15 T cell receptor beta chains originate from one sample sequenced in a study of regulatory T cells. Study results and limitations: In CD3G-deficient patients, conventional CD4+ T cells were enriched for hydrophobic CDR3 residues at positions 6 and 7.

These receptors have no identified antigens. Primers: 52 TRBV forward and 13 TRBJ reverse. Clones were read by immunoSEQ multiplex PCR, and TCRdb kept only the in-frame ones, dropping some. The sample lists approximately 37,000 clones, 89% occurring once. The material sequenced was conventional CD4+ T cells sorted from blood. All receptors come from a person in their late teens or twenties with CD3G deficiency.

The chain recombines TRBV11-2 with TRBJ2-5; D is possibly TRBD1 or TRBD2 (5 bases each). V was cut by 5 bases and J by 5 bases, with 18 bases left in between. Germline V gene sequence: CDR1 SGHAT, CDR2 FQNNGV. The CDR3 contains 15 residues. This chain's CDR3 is CASSRTGTPGETQYF. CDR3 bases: TGTGCCAGCAGCCGGACCGGGACCCCGGGGGAGACCCAGTACTTC.

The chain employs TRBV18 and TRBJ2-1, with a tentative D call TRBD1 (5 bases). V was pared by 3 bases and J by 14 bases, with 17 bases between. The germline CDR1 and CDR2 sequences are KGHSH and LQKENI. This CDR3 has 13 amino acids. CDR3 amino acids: CASSPRRGDGKFF. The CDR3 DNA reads TGTGCCAGCTCACCGAGAAGGGGCGACGGAAAGTTCTTC. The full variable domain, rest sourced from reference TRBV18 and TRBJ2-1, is NAGVMQNPRHLVRRRGQEARLRCSPMKGHSHVYWYRQLPEEGLKFMVYLQKENIIDESGMPKERFSAEFPKEGPSILRIQQVVRGDSAAYFCASSPRRGDGKFFGPGTRLTVL.

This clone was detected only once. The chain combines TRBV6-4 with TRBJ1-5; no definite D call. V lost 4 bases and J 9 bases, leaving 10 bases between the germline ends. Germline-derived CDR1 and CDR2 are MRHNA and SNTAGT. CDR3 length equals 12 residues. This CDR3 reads CASSAGETPQHF. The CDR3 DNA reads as TGTGCCAGCAGTGCCGGAGAAACGCCCCAGCATTTT.

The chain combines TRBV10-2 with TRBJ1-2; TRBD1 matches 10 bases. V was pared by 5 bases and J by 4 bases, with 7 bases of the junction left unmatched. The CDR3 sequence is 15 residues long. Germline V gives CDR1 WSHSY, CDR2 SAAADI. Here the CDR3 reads CASSSWTGGTYGYTF. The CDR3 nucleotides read TGCGCCAGCAGTTCCTGGACAGGGGGTACCTATGGCTACACCTTC.

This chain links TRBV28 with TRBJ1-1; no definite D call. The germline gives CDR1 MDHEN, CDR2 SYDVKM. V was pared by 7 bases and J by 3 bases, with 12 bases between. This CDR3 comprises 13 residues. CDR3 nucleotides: TGTGCCAGCACCGAAGGAAGTTACACTGAAGCTTTCTTT. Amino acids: CASTEGSYTEAFF.

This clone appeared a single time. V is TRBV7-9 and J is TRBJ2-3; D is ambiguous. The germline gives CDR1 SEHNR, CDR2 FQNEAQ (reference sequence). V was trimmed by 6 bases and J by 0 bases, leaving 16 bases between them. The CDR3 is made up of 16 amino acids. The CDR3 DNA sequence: TGTGCCAGCAGTTACGGGCCTTTCGGCAGCACAGATACGCAGTATTTT. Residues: CASSYGPFGSTDTQYF.

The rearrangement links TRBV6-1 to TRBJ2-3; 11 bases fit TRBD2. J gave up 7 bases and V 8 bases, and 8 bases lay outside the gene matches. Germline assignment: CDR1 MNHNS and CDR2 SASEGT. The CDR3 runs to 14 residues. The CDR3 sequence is CASGIAGGINTQYF. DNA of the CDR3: TGTGCCAGCGGAATAGCGGGAGGGATTAATACGCAGTATTTT.

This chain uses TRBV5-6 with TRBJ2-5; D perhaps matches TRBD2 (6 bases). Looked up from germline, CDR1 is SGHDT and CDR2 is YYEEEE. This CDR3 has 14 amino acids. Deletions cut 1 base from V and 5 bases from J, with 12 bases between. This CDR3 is CASSLLGSGETQYF. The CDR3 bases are TGTGCCAGCAGCTTGCTCGGGAGTGGGGAGACCCAGTACTTC.

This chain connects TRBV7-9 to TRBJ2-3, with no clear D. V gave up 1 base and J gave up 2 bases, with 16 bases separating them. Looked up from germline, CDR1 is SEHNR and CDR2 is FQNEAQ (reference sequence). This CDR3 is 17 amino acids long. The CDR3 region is CASSLGGRKILTDTQYF. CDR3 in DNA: TGTGCCAGCAGCTTAGGTGGTAGGAAGATCCTCACAGATACGCAGTATTTT.

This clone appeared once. In DNA, the CDR3 is TGTGCCTGGAGTGTAAGCTACACCGGGGAGCTGTTTTTT. This encodes CAWSVSYTGELFF. The chain has TRBV30 and TRBJ2-2; D unresolved. V lost 0 bases, J lost 3 bases, and 5 bases lay in between. This CDR3 has 13 residues. The germline V gene has CDR1 GTSNPN and CDR2 SVGIG (reference sequence).

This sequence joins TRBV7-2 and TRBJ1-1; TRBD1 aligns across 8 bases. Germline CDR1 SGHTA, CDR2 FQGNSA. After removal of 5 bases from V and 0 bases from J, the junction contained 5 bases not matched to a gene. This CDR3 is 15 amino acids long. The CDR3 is CASSPDRAMNTEAFF. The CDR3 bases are TGTGCCAGCAGCCCGGACAGGGCCATGAACACTGAAGCTTTCTTT. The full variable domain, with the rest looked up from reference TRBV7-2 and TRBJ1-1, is GAGVSQSPSNKVTEKGKDVELRCDPISGHTALYWYRQSLGQGLEFLIYFQGNSAPDKSGLPSDRFSAERTGGSVSTLTIQRTQQEDSAVYLCASSPDRAMNTEAFFGQGTRLTVV.

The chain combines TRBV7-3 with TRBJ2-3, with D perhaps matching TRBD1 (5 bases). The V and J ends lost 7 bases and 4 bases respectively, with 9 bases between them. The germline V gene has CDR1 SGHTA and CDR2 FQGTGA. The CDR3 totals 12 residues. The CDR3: CASTVGADTQYF. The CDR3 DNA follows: TGTGCCAGCACCGTAGGGGCAGATACGCAGTATTTT.

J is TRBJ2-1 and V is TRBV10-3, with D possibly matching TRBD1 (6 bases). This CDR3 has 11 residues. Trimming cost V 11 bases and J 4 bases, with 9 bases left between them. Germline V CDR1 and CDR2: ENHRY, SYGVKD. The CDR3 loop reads CAAGEYNEQFF. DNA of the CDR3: TGTGCCGCAGGGGAATACAATGAGCAGTTCTTC.

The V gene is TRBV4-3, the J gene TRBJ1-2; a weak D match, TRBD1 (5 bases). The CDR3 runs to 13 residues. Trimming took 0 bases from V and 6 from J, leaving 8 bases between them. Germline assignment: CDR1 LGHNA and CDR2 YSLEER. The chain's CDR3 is CASSQDPTDGYTF. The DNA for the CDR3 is TGCGCCAGCAGCCAAGACCCGACAGATGGCTACACCTTC.

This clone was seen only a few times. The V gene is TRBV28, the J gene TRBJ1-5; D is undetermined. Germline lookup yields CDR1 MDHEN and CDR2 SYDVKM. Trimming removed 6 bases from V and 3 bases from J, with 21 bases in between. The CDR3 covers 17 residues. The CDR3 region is CASRPVMGQPYNQPQHF. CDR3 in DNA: TGTGCCAGCAGGCCCGTCATGGGCCAACCCTACAATCAGCCCCAGCATTTT.